The 15 T cell receptor beta chains presented below share a single source sample, sequenced in a study of CD8 T cells in ankylosing spondylitis. A single record per CDR3 protein comes from TCRdb applying MiXCR to the 5' RACE reads. The table lists about 240,000 distinct CDR3 sequences, over 8.5% of them singletons, with roughly 6.8% in the top ten. Sequencing was performed on blood, either unsorted or a sorted T cell fraction (not recorded which). The receptors shown here come from a male donor with ankylosing spondylitis or in good health (not recorded which).

The sample holds many counts of this clonotype. The V and J genes are TRBV20-1 and TRBJ1-1, with a possible D match to TRBD1 (5 bases). V lost 6 bases to trimming and J lost 7 bases, with 27 bases between them. The CDR3 consists of 16 residues. Germline CDR1 is DFQATT and CDR2 is SNEGSKA (reference sequence). CDR3 in amino acids: CSALPGGHQRDDEAFF. In DNA, the CDR3 is TGCAGTGCCTTACCGGGGGGTCATCAGCGTGACGATGAAGCTTTCTTT.

This clonotype has at least ten counts. This chain joins TRBV5-1 and TRBJ2-1; 9 bases are a match to TRBD1. Germline lookup yields CDR1 SGHRS and CDR2 YFSETQ. This CDR3 has 15 amino acids. V was pared by 7 bases and J by 5 bases, with 10 bases of the junction left unmatched. The CDR3 DNA follows: TGCGCCAGCCATGGTGGGACAGGGTATAACAATGAGCAGTTCTTC. It codes for CASHGGTGYNNEQFF.

Remarks on this clonotype: This may stem from a read error, because a much larger clone lies one nucleotide away. J is TRBJ2-3 and V is TRBV4-1; TRBD2 aligns across 13 bases. The CDR3 has 13 residues. The germline V gene encodes CDR1 MGHRA and CDR2 YSYEKL. Unmatched junction bases numbered 9, after V lost 7 bases and J lost 14 bases. DNA for the CDR3: TGCGCCAGCACCGGACTAGCGGGGGTCCCAAGGTATTTT. It specifies CASTGLAGVPRYF.

Of note for this clonotype: One end of the junction fails to match germline, which may point to a read error. The chain is built from TRBV5-5 and TRBJ2-1; TRBD1 matches 8 bases. The germline V gene encodes CDR1 SGHKS and CDR2 YYEKEE (reference sequence). This CDR3 comprises 13 residues. CDR3 sequence: CASSLQRDRTRIF. CDR3 sequence (DNA): TGTGCCAGCAGCTTGCAACGGGACAGGACGAGGATCTTC.

The chain links TRBV7-9 to TRBJ2-7, with no clear D. The CDR3 has 14 amino acids. V was cut by 1 base and J by 2 bases, with 9 bases left in between. Germline loops: CDR1 SEHNR, CDR2 FQNEAQ (reference sequence). CDR3 sequence: CASSLVLGPYEQYF. DNA of the CDR3: TGTGCCAGCAGCTTAGTTCTCGGCCCCTACGAGCAGTACTTC. The full variable domain, rest sourced from reference TRBV7-9 and TRBJ2-7, is DTGVSQNPRHKITKRGQNVTFRCDPISEHNRLYWYRQTLGQGPEFLTYFQNEAQLEKSRLLSDRFSAERPKGSFSTLEIQRTEQGDSAMYLCASSLVLGPYEQYFGPGTRLTVT.

This clonotype was detected only a few times. The gene calls are TRBV28 and TRBJ1-6, with D uncertain. The germline V gene encodes CDR1 MDHEN and CDR2 SYDVKM. The length of the CDR3 is 11 residues. The V gene lost 4 bases and the J gene lost 7 bases, with 2 bases spanning the gap. For the CDR3, the DNA is TGTGCCAGCAGTTCCAATTCACCCCTCCACTTT. Protein: CASSSNSPLHF.

The chain employs TRBV5-1 and TRBJ1-4, with D possibly matching TRBD1 (5 bases). This CDR3 contains 14 residues. Per the germline V gene, CDR1 is SGHRS and CDR2 is YFSETQ. The ends were cut back, 5 bases at V and 4 bases at J, with 12 bases in the middle. CDR3 sequence reads: CASSRDGGNEKLFF. The DNA of the CDR3 is TGCGCCAGCAGTCGGGACGGTGGTAATGAAAAACTGTTTTTT.

Note on this clonotype: This sequence may be a read error, since a much larger clone differs from it by one base. The rearrangement uses TRBV27 and TRBJ2-7; no definite D call. V was trimmed by 9 bases and J by 2 bases, leaving 5 bases between them. The CDR3 covers 10 residues. Germline-derived CDR1 and CDR2 are MNHEY and SMNVEV (reference sequence). The CDR3 loop is CARAPYEQYF. CDR3 coding DNA: TGTGCCAGAGCCCCCTACGAGCAGTACTTC.

The chain has TRBV7-3 and TRBJ2-7; 9 positions agree with TRBD2. The CDR3 covers 14 residues. Unmatched junction bases numbered 3, after V lost 1 base and J lost 5 bases. Per germline, CDR1 SGHTA and CDR2 FQGTGA. CDR3 bases: TGTGCCAGCAGCTTAAGCGGGGGGGCCCACGAGCAGTACTTC. Translated, it gives CASSLSGGAHEQYF.

This clonotype was detected a few times. The chain couples TRBV2 to TRBJ2-1; D unclear. This CDR3 has 10 amino acids. V was clipped by 5 bases and J by 6 bases, with 2 bases between them. Per the germline V gene, CDR1 is SNHLY and CDR2 is FYNNEI. CDR3 nucleotide sequence: TGTGCCAGCAGTCGCAATGAGCAGTTCTTC. This sequence encodes CASSRNEQFF.

V usage is TRBV28 and J usage is TRBJ1-2; D uncertain. Germline V gene lookup returns CDR1 MDHEN and CDR2 SYDVKM. The germline V and J ends were trimmed by 4 bases and 8 bases, with 17 bases remaining between them. This CDR3 has 14 amino acids. The CDR3 protein is CASSSTGRVGGYTF. The DNA for the CDR3 is TGTGCCAGCAGTTCCACGGGGAGGGTTGGAGGCTACACCTTC.

This clonotype was counted at least ten times. This chain joins TRBV29-1 and TRBJ2-1; TRBD2 matches 7 bases. CDR1 is SQVTM and CDR2 is ANQGSEA in the germline V gene. The CDR3 runs to 14 residues. With 3 bases clipped from V and 9 bases from J, the junction kept 11 bases outside the gene matches. CDR3 DNA: TGCAGCGTTGATGGGTTAGCGGGTCAAGGTGAGCAGTTCTTC. Translation: CSVDGLAGQGEQFF.

The V gene is TRBV5-4, the J gene TRBJ2-5, with D unclear. Germline V gives CDR1 SGHNT, CDR2 YYREEE (reference sequence). This CDR3 contains 14 residues. Trimming shortened V by 4 bases and J by 1 base, and 11 bases separated the two germline ends. CDR3 sequence: CASSQRIGQETQYF. The CDR3, as DNA: TGTGCCAGCAGCCAACGGATAGGCCAAGAGACCCAGTACTTC.

This clonotype was counted at least ten times. The V gene is TRBV7-2, the J gene TRBJ2-1, with 8 bases identical to TRBD1. With 10 bases clipped from V and 16 bases from J, the junction kept 6 bases outside the gene matches. CDR3 length equals 9 residues. The V gene's germline CDR1 is SGHTA and CDR2 FQGNSA. The DNA of the CDR3 is TGTGCCACGGGAGACAGGGGATTCTTC. Protein: CATGDRGFF.

This clonotype was recorded many times. This chain joins TRBV4-2 and TRBJ1-1; no clear D. Trimming stripped 0 bases from V and 1 base from J, with 15 bases between. The V gene's germline CDR1 is LGHNA and CDR2 YNFKEQ. The CDR3 runs 17 residues. The CDR3 nucleotides are TGTGCCAGCAGCCAAGATCTCCCCCTGATTACGAACACTGAAGCTTTCTTT. Protein sequence: CASSQDLPLITNTEAFF.